This T cell receptor (beta chain) was obtained from a study of blood T cell repertoires in COVID-19. Study-level background: Sites in the United States, Italy and Spain provided acute and convalescent COVID-19 samples. Sources were T cells, B-cell-depleted T cells, or PBMCs; the material itself was cDNA or gDNA.

How the authors handled the data: Estimation of nucleated cell counts was performed using reference gene primer amplification. The method was immunoSEQ multiplex PCR; TCRdb's version includes in-frame clones alone and lacks a portion of them. Clone size and the V and J calls come from that table; the DNA yielded D and trimming. Of tens of thousands of clones in the sample, 86% are singletons; the top ten hold 20% to 25%. This CDR3 is built from 14 residues. Germline V CDR1 and CDR2: SGHVS, FQNEAQ. With 5 bases clipped from V and 4 bases from J, the junction kept 6 bases outside the gene matches. The clonotype originates from an elderly woman with acute or convalescent COVID-19. The chain is built from TRBV7-8 and TRBJ1-2; TRBD1 agrees at 8 bases. The sample comprised peripheral blood. The CDR3 protein is CASSPLDRAYGYTF. The CDR3 nucleotides are TGTGCCAGCAGCCCCCTGGACAGGGCCTATGGCTACACCTTC.